This TCR beta chain was recovered during a study of shared clonotypes between healthy human individuals. The data were produced by immunoSEQ multiplex PCR, yet TCRdb's version contains in-frame clones alone and is incomplete. The top ten hold about 0.37% of the sample, which has more than 2,000,000 clones, about 92% seen once. CDR1 is MNHEY and CDR2 is SVGAGI in the germline V gene. J was trimmed by 3 bases and V by 2 bases; bases with no gene match: 3. The CDR3 is 14 amino acids. None of the donors, who were healthy HIV-negative adults, had recently had acute infections or vaccinations. The investigators split CD4+ cells into a CD45RA+ naive subset and a CD45RA-negative memory subset.

Sequencing was performed on naive CD4+ T cells from PBMCs. Regarding subset: CD45RA+ positively selected. The rearrangement joins TRBV6-5 to TRBJ1-2, with TRBD1 identical over 7 bases. The sequence was collected from a man younger than 30 in good health. Some clones in this sample may be carry-over from other donors' samples. As DNA, the CDR3 is TGTGCCAGCAGTTACGCAGGGGGAGACTATGGCTACACCTTC. Amino acids: CASSYAGGDYGYTF.